Listed below are T cell receptor beta chains from one sample, sequenced in a study of blood T cell repertoires in COVID-19. The repertoire was sequenced with immunoSEQ multiplex PCR; TCRdb's copy has only in-frame clones and lacks some. The top ten hold 5% to 6% of the sample, which has tens of thousands of clones, 70% to 90% seen once. Sequences were obtained from peripheral blood. The receptors derive from a man in his 70s with acute or convalescent COVID-19. CDR3s include the opening cysteine and the closing phenylalanine or tryptophan. The D gene is left open where the match is weak. Only part of the rows carry a size: once, few, many, or a class if the clone is expanded.

D | J | V | size | DNA | CDR3
. | TRBJ2-3 | TRBV7-9 | . | TGTGCCAGCAGCTTAACCACTAGCACAGATACGCAGTATTTT | CASSLTTSTDTQYF
TRBD1 | TRBJ2-5 | TRBV6-5 | . | TGTGCCACCCGGGGGACAGGGGGCGTGAAGACCCAGTACTTC | CATRGTGGVKTQYF
TRBD2 | TRBJ2-3 | TRBV4-1 | . | TGCGCCAGCAGCCAGGCCGGGGGGATGGATACGCAGTATTTT | CASSQAGGMDTQYF
. | TRBJ2-1 | TRBV2 | . | TGTGCCAGCAGTGAACTTCTTAATGAGCAGTTCTTC | CASSELLNEQFF
. | TRBJ2-2 | TRBV18 | . | TGTGCCAGCTCCTCTGACTTGGACAGGAACACCGGGGAGCTGTTTTTT | CASSSDLDRNTGELFF
TRBD1 | TRBJ2-5 | TRBV5-1 | . | TGCGCCAGCAGCTTGGGGGTCGAGACAGGGGGCCAAGAGACCCAGTACTTC | CASSLGVETGGQETQYF
TRBD1 | TRBJ2-7 | TRBV15 | . | TGTGCCACCAGCAGAGGGGGACAGGGGGAGAGGTACGAGCAGTACTTC | CATSRGGQGERYEQYF
. | TRBJ1-1 | TRBV19 | . | TGTGCCAGTAGTATAGTGGCTGACACTGAAGCTTTCTTT | CASSIVADTEAFF
. | TRBJ1-2 | TRBV19 | . | TGTGCCAGTAGTATGGGGGGGGGACGCTATGGCTACACCTTC | CASSMGGGRYGYTF
TRBD2 | TRBJ2-7 | TRBV14 | . | TGTGCCAGCAGCTTAGCGGGGCGCACCCGCGAGCAGTACTTC | CASSLAGRTREQYF
TRBD2 | TRBJ2-3 | TRBV2 | once | TGTGCCAGCTGGGCCCTAGCGGGGGGGTCCACAGATACGCAGTATTTT | CASWALAGGSTDTQYF
. | TRBJ2-5 | TRBV3-1/TRBV3-2 | few | TGTGCCAGCAGCCATGGGACTGGTAAAGAGACCCAGTACTTC | CASSHGTGKETQYF
TRBD1 | TRBJ2-2 | TRBV19 | few | TGTGCCAGTAGTATTCGACAGGGAGAGGCCGGGGAGCTGTTTTTT | CASSIRQGEAGELFF
. | TRBJ1-4 | TRBV6-5 | . | TGTGCCAGCCGCGGGTCCAATGAAAAACTGTTTTTT | CASRGSNEKLFF
. | TRBJ1-3 | TRBV3-1/TRBV3-2 | . | TGTGCCAGCAGCCAAGGACAAAGGGGAAACACCATATATTTT | CASSQGQRGNTIYF
TRBD1 | TRBJ2-3 | TRBV18 | once | TGTGCCAGCTCTCTAACAGGGGGCGGAGGGGATACGCAGTATTTT | CASSLTGGGGDTQYF
. | TRBJ2-1 | TRBV14 | . | TGTGCCAGCAGCCAAGATCTCCCGGTCTACAATGAGCAGTTCTTC | CASSQDLPVYNEQFF
TRBD1 | TRBJ2-2 | TRBV5-4 | . | TGTGCCAGCAGCCGGGGACAGGGGTCCACCGGGGAGCTGTTTTTT | CASSRGQGSTGELFF
TRBD1 | TRBJ1-1 | TRBV2 | . | TGTGCCAGCGCCAGACAGGGGATGGGGACAGGTGAAGCTTTCTTT | CASARQGMGTGEAFF
. | TRBJ1-5 | TRBV7-9 | . | TGTGCCAGCAGTTTCGACGCGACAGTAAGCCAGCATTTT | CASSFDATVSQHF
. | TRBJ2-3 | TRBV4-1 | . | TGCGCCAGCAGCCCGACTGGAGGGTTTGGAAGCACAGATACGCAGTATTTT | CASSPTGGFGSTDTQYF
. | TRBJ1-1 | TRBV2 | . | TGTGCCAGCAGTGAACGGTCCCCGAACACTGAAGCTTTCTTT | CASSERSPNTEAFF
TRBD1 | TRBJ1-1 | TRBV6-5 | . | TGTGCCAGCAGTCCCGACAGGGGGACGAACACTGAAGCTTTCTTT | CASSPDRGTNTEAFF
TRBD1 | TRBJ1-2 | TRBV18 | . | TGTGCCAGCTCGCCAACCATTGGACAGGGCGGAAGGGGCTACACCTTC | CASSPTIGQGGRGYTF
TRBD1 | TRBJ2-1 | TRBV14 | . | TGTGCCAGCAGCCCCGGACAGGGTCAAAACCCGTTCTTC | CASSPGQGQNPFF
. | TRBJ2-7 | TRBV9 | . | TGTGCCAGCATCGCGACCGCAACTACCTCCTACGAGCAGTACTTC | CASIATATTSYEQYF
TRBD1 | TRBJ2-7 | TRBV19 | . | TGTGCCAGTAGTAGGGGACAGGGGGTAGCCTACGAGCAGTACTTC | CASSRGQGVAYEQYF
. | TRBJ1-1 | TRBV12-3/TRBV12-4 | once | TGTGCCAGCAGTTCTGCAGACACTGAAGCTTTCTTT | CASSSADTEAFF
. | TRBJ2-7 | TRBV7-9 | . | TGTGCCAGCAGCCCCCGAGCGGACCCGGCTTACGAGCAGTACTTC | CASSPRADPAYEQYF
TRBD2 | TRBJ2-2 | TRBV6-5 | . | TGTGCCAGCAGTTACCGGCGGGGGGCCGGGGAGCTGTTTTTT | CASSYRRGAGELFF
TRBD1 | TRBJ1-3 | TRBV7-8 | once | TGTGCCAGCAGCTTAAGGCAGGGGACAGGCCCCTCTGGAAACACCATATATTTT | CASSLRQGTGPSGNTIYF
TRBD1 | TRBJ2-7 | TRBV28 | . | TGTGCCAGCAGTACACCCGGGACAGGGGGTGTCCACGAGCAGTACTTC | CASSTPGTGGVHEQYF
. | TRBJ1-2 | TRBV7-2 | . | TGTGCCAGCAGCCCGAGGGCCAACTATGGCTACACCTTC | CASSPRANYGYTF
. | TRBJ2-1 | TRBV7-9 | . | TGTGCCAGCAGCCCACCATTAAAGGGGACTTCCTACAATGAGCAGTTCTTC | CASSPPLKGTSYNEQFF
TRBD1 | TRBJ1-6 | TRBV5-4 | . | TGTGCCAGCAGCGGGGGACAGGGGGCTCGGTCACCCCTCCACTTT | CASSGGQGARSPLHF
TRBD2 | TRBJ2-3 | TRBV10-3 | . | TGTGCCATCAGTGATGGGCCCGGACTAGCGGGAGCAACAGATACGCAGTATTTT | CAISDGPGLAGATDTQYF
. | TRBJ1-2 | TRBV27 | . | TGTGCCAGCAGTTTCTCTGACAGAACCAATGGCTACACCTTC | CASSFSDRTNGYTF
. | TRBJ1-5 | TRBV3-1/TRBV3-2 | . | TGTGCCAGCAGCCTCCAACTAGGCAATCAGCCCCAGCATTTT | CASSLQLGNQPQHF
. | TRBJ1-5 | TRBV19 | . | TGTGCCAGTTCATTAGGACCCGGGGGGGATCAGCCCCAGCATTTT | CASSLGPGGDQPQHF
TRBD1 | TRBJ1-3 | TRBV6-4 | . | TGTGCCAGTCGACAGGGAAACTCTGGAAACACCATATATTTT | CASRQGNSGNTIYF
. | TRBJ1-1 | TRBV2 | once | TGTGCCAGCAGGTATTCTACAGTGAACACTGAAGCTTTCTTT | CASRYSTVNTEAFF
TRBD1 | TRBJ2-7 | TRBV19 | . | TGTGCCAGTAGTAGGGGACAGGGGGCAGCCTACGAGCAGTACTTC | CASSRGQGAAYEQYF
TRBD1 | TRBJ2-1 | TRBV5-1 | once | TGCGCCAGCAGCTGTCCAGGGGGCTGGTGCTCCTACAATGAGCAGTTCTTC | CASSCPGGWCSYNEQFF
. | TRBJ1-1 | TRBV5-1 | . | TGCGCCAGCAGCACGGGGCAGGGGATGAACACTGAAGCTTTCTTT | CASSTGQGMNTEAFF
TRBD2 | TRBJ2-1 | TRBV9 | . | TGTGCCAGCAGCCCCCTCAGCGGGGGGCGAAATGAGCAGTTCTTC | CASSPLSGGRNEQFF
. | TRBJ1-6 | TRBV20-1 | . | TGCAGTGCTAGTAAGGATGGCAGGGTCTATAATTCACCCCTCCACTTT | CSASKDGRVYNSPLHF
TRBD2 | TRBJ2-5 | TRBV4-1 | . | TGCGCCAGCAGCCAAGACGCCTTGCTAGCGGGGGGGGAGACCCAGTACTTC | CASSQDALLAGGETQYF
. | TRBJ1-6 | TRBV27 | . | TGTGCCAGCAGACAGGACCTCTCACCCCTCCACTTT | CASRQDLSPLHF
TRBD1 | TRBJ1-1 | TRBV2 | few | TGTGCCAGCAGTGAACAGGGGGCCACTGAAGCTTTCTTT | CASSEQGATEAFF
TRBD2 | TRBJ2-7 | TRBV5-6 | . | TGTGCCAGCAGCTTGCTTCTTCCCGGGACTAGTCCCGAGCAGTACTTC | CASSLLLPGTSPEQYF